These 29 T cell receptor beta chains originate from one sample sequenced in a study of OX40 agonist ivuxolimab in advanced cancers. Sequenced by immunoSEQ multiplex PCR; TCRdb stores in-frame clones only, minus some. The table shows roughly 59,000 clones, with 65% to 85% occurring only once. Sequenced here: CD4+ or CD8+ T cells sorted from blood, sampled in a trial of the OX40 agonist ivuxolimab. The source of these receptors is an adult with an advanced solid tumor such as melanoma, head and neck, liver or kidney cancer.

The rearrangement uses TRBV2 and TRBJ1-5; TRBD1 might be the D (5 bases). The CDR3 runs 14 residues. V dropped 2 bases and J dropped 7 bases, with 12 bases sitting between them. Germline V gives CDR1 SNHLY, CDR2 FYNNEI. CDR3 region: CASSERLQEQPQHF. In DNA, the CDR3 is TGTGCCAGCAGTGAAAGGCTACAGGAGCAGCCCCAGCATTTT.

The chain couples TRBV9 to TRBJ1-3, with unresolved D. The CDR3 spans 13 residues. The V gene lost 5 bases and the J gene lost 0 bases, with 6 bases spanning the gap. Germline CDR1 is SGDLS and CDR2 is YYNGEE. In DNA, the CDR3 is TGTGCCAGCAGGGGCGGCTCTGGAAACACCATATATTTT. Translating it yields CASRGGSGNTIYF.

The J gene is TRBJ2-5, the V gene TRBV7-9; D is ambiguous. Germline V gives CDR1 SEHNR, CDR2 FQNEAQ (reference sequence). CDR3 length equals 13 residues. Trimming pared 1 base from V and 5 bases from J, leaving 8 bases between. The CDR3 reads CASSLDWRETQYF. CDR3 in DNA: TGTGCCAGCAGCTTAGACTGGCGTGAGACCCAGTACTTC.

The genes are TRBV18 and TRBJ2-1; TRBD2 agrees at 10 bases. The CDR3 sequence is 17 residues long. The germline CDR1 and CDR2 sequences are KGHSH and LQKENI. V shed 6 bases and J 2 bases; nucleotides not matched to a gene: 10. Written as DNA, the CDR3 is TGTGCCAGCTCTGCTGAGCTAGCGGGGGATACCTACAATGAGCAGTTCTTC. Encoded protein: CASSAELAGDTYNEQFF. Variable domain in full (rest from reference TRBV18 and TRBJ2-1): NAGVMQNPRHLVRRRGQEARLRCSPMKGHSHVYWYRQLPEEGLKFMVYLQKENIIDESGMPKERFSAEFPKEGPSILRIQQVVRGDSAAYFCASSAELAGDTYNEQFFGPGTRLTVL.

The chain carries TRBV19 and TRBJ2-7; D gene uncertain. This CDR3 is 13 amino acids long. The germline V gene encodes CDR1 LNHDA and CDR2 SQIVND (reference sequence). With 5 bases removed from V and 7 bases from J, the gap between germline ends came to 15 bases. The CDR3, as DNA: TGTGCCAGTAGTTTTGACCCTTACTTGGAGCAGTACTTC. Encoded protein: CASSFDPYLEQYF.

The chain employs TRBV6-4 and TRBJ2-3; 7 nucleotides align to TRBD1. With V trimmed by 0 bases and J by 1 base, 1 base remained unmatched. Germline-derived CDR1 and CDR2 are MRHNA and SNTAGT. The CDR3 runs 15 residues. CDR3 DNA: TGTGCCAGCAGTGACTCGGGGACAGGCACAGATACGCAGTATTTT. Protein: CASSDSGTGTDTQYF.

The chain carries TRBV18 and TRBJ1-1; D is unclear. Per the germline V gene, CDR1 is KGHSH and CDR2 is LQKENI. Trimming left V 2 bases short and J 2 bases short, with 6 bases between. CDR3 length: 13 residues. CDR3 amino acids: CASSPDTNTEAFF. CDR3 in DNA: TGTGCCAGCTCACCAGACACAAACACTGAAGCTTTCTTT.

As regards this clone: The junction departs from germline at one end; a sequencing error may be responsible. This sequence joins TRBV30 and TRBJ2-7, with D perhaps matching TRBD2 (6 bases). The CDR3 spans 13 residues. Germline CDR1 is GTSNPN and CDR2 is SVGIG (reference sequence). The CDR3 nucleotides are TGTGCCTGGAGTGCCCGAAAGAGGGGACTTTTGAACTTC. Amino acids: CAWSARKRGLLNF.

V usage is TRBV29-1 and J usage is TRBJ1-1; a weak D match, TRBD1 (6 bases). V lost 7 bases to trimming and J lost 3 bases, with 9 bases between them. This CDR3 has 11 residues. Per germline, CDR1 SQVTM and CDR2 ANQGSEA. The CDR3 DNA follows: TGCAGCGGAAACAGGGACACTGAAGCTTTCTTT. Translating gives CSGNRDTEAFF.

This sequence joins TRBV11-2 and TRBJ2-2; perhaps TRBD1 as D (5 bases). V gave up 1 base and J gave up 8 bases, with 20 bases separating them. Germline CDR1 SGHAT, CDR2 FQNNGV. The CDR3 loop spans 17 amino acids. CDR3 in amino acids: CASSLGTWARTTGELFF. In DNA, the CDR3 is TGTGCCAGCAGCTTAGGAACCTGGGCCAGGACAACAGGGGAGCTGTTTTTT.

The chain couples TRBV7-2 to TRBJ2-3; 7 bases fit TRBD2. V dropped 5 bases and J dropped 2; count of bases not matched to a gene: 7. In germline, CDR1 is SGHTA, CDR2 FQGNSA. The CDR3 runs to 15 residues. In DNA form, the CDR3 reads TGTGCCAGCAGCCCGACTAGCCCCCCCACAGATACGCAGTATTTT. It yields the protein CASSPTSPPTDTQYF. Looking up the rest from reference TRBV7-2 and TRBJ2-3 gives the full variable domain: GAGVSQSPSNKVTEKGKDVELRCDPISGHTALYWYRQSLGQGLEFLIYFQGNSAPDKSGLPSDRFSAERTGGSVSTLTIQRTQQEDSAVYLCASSPTSPPTDTQYFGPGTRLTVL.

This clone was observed a handful of times. V and J are TRBV6-5 and TRBJ1-2; TRBD1 aligns across 9 bases. The CDR3 consists of 14 residues. Germline V CDR1 and CDR2: MNHEY, SVGAGI. The trim removed 6 bases at V and 4 bases at J, leaving 6 bases unmatched. This chain's CDR3 is CASSLGQGIYGYTF. The DNA of the CDR3 is TGTGCCAGCAGCCTGGGACAGGGAATCTATGGCTACACCTTC.

Here the CDR3 reads CASRPGQGKTGELFF. The CDR3 DNA sequence: TGTGCCAGTAGACCGGGACAGGGGAAGACCGGGGAGCTGTTTTTT. The rearrangement uses TRBV19 and TRBJ2-2, with 10 positions matching TRBD1. V was clipped by 6 bases and J by 5 bases; unmatched bases: 6. The CDR3 has 15 residues. Germline-derived CDR1 and CDR2 are LNHDA and SQIVND (reference sequence).

V and J are TRBV7-9 and TRBJ2-1, with a weak D call TRBD1 (5 bases). CDR1 is SEHNR and CDR2 is FQNEAQ in the germline V gene (reference sequence). Trimming stripped 3 bases from V and 9 bases from J, with 9 bases between. The CDR3 covers 12 residues. The CDR3 sequence is CASSLQGIEQFF. CDR3 coding DNA: TGTGCCAGCAGCTTGCAGGGAATTGAGCAGTTCTTC. Combining the CDR3 with reference TRBV7-9 and TRBJ2-1 gives the whole variable domain DTGVSQNPRHKITKRGQNVTFRCDPISEHNRLYWYRQTLGQGPEFLTYFQNEAQLEKSRLLSDRFSAERPKGSFSTLEIQRTEQGDSAMYLCASSLQGIEQFFGPGTRLTVL.

The V call is TRBV18, the J call TRBJ1-2, with 8 nucleotides matching TRBD1. V was clipped by 3 bases and J by 4 bases; unmatched bases: 7. The CDR3 is 15 amino acids. Per germline, CDR1 KGHSH and CDR2 LQKENI. The CDR3 nucleotides read TGTGCCAGCTCACCCTCCGGACAGGGTGCCTATGGCTACACCTTC. It is translated as CASSPSGQGAYGYTF.

The chain has TRBV7-6 and TRBJ1-1; D not resolved. Germline CDR1 SGHVS, CDR2 FNYEAQ. V lost 4 bases and J 1 base, leaving 10 bases between the germline ends. This CDR3 has 14 amino acids. CDR3 in DNA: TGTGCCAGCAGCTCCCTGGGCCGGAACACTGAAGCTTTCTTT. Its translation: CASSSLGRNTEAFF.

This chain uses TRBV2 with TRBJ1-5; 8 bases map to TRBD1. CDR3 size: 18 residues. Germline trimming cut 4 bases from V and 1 base from J; bases unmatched to any gene: 12. Germline values: CDR1 SNHLY, CDR2 FYNNEI. The CDR3 reads CASSAPRTGRGSNQPQHF. Written as DNA, the CDR3 is TGTGCCAGCAGTGCCCCTCGGACAGGGCGAGGGAGCAATCAGCCCCAGCATTTT.

V and J are TRBV5-1 and TRBJ2-2; maybe TRBD1 (6 bases). Between the trimmed V and J ends, which lost 5 bases and 6 bases, there was a span of 14 bases. The CDR3 extends over 14 amino acids. Germline CDR1 and CDR2: SGHRS and YFSETQ. The CDR3 sequence is CASSFSGAPGELFF. As DNA, the CDR3 is TGCGCCAGCAGTTTTTCAGGGGCTCCCGGGGAGCTGTTTTTT.

The chain recombines TRBV10-3 with TRBJ1-1; maybe TRBD1 (6 bases). V shed 2 bases and J shed 5 bases, with 9 bases lying between them. Germline CDR1 and CDR2: ENHRY and SYGVKD. CDR3 length equals 13 residues. The CDR3 DNA reads as TGTGCCATCAGTGAGAGTGACAGGACTGAAGCTTTCTTT. Its protein product is CAISESDRTEAFF.

The rearrangement links TRBV4-3 to TRBJ1-1; D ambiguous. Trimming pared 0 bases from V and 0 bases from J, leaving 11 bases between. The CDR3 runs to 16 residues. The germline gives CDR1 LGHNA, CDR2 YSLEER. CDR3 coding DNA: TGCGCCAGCAGCCAAGATCTGGCGGCCATGAACACTGAAGCTTTCTTT. This encodes CASSQDLAAMNTEAFF.

Only a few counts were recorded for this clone. The rearrangement links TRBV2 to TRBJ2-1, with D tentatively TRBD1 (5 bases). There are 15 residues in the CDR3. Germline values: CDR1 SNHLY, CDR2 FYNNEI. The ends were cut back, 1 base at V and 6 bases at J, with 13 bases in the middle. CDR3 nucleotides: TGTGCCAGCAGTGAAGAGGCAGCAAGGGGCAATGAGCAGTTCTTC. This encodes CASSEEAARGNEQFF.

The J gene is TRBJ1-2, the V gene TRBV29-1; a possible D gene is TRBD1 (5 bases). Per germline, CDR1 SQVTM and CDR2 ANQGSEA. CDR3 length: 14 amino acids. Deletions cut 0 bases from V and 4 bases from J, with 12 bases between. CDR3 nucleotides: TGCAGCGTTGAAGATCAGGGCAGGAGCTATGGCTACACCTTC. This gives the protein CSVEDQGRSYGYTF.

This clone was seen once. The CDR3 loop is CASSVTGTSIETQYF. In DNA form, the CDR3 reads TGTGCCAGCAGCGTCACTGGGACTAGCATAGAGACCCAGTACTTC. V gene TRBV7-2 combines with J gene TRBJ2-5; TRBD2 agrees at 9 bases. This CDR3 contains 15 residues. Germline loops: CDR1 SGHTA, CDR2 FQGNSA. J lost 4 bases, V lost 5 bases, and 8 bases had no gene match. The whole variable domain, remainder taken from reference TRBV7-2 and TRBJ2-5, is GAGVSQSPSNKVTEKGKDVELRCDPISGHTALYWYRQSLGQGLEFLIYFQGNSAPDKSGLPSDRFSAERTGGSVSTLTIQRTQQEDSAVYLCASSVTGTSIETQYFGPGTRLLVL.

This clone came up once. The V gene is TRBV4-1, the J gene TRBJ2-2; TRBD1 aligns across 9 bases. V was pared by 7 bases and J by 5 bases, with 8 bases of the junction left unmatched. The length of the CDR3 is 15 residues. Germline lookup yields CDR1 MGHRA and CDR2 YSYEKL. CDR3 residues: CASTRTGEVTGELFF. The CDR3 DNA is TGCGCCAGCACCAGGACAGGGGAAGTGACCGGGGAGCTGTTTTTT.

This clone was counted a few times. CDR3 sequence (DNA): TGTGCCTGGAAACGGAGAGGGGGGCCCTATGGCTACACCTTC. It encodes CAWKRRGGPYGYTF. The gene calls are TRBV30 and TRBJ1-2, with D possibly matching TRBD1 (6 bases). The CDR3 extends over 14 amino acids. Trimming shortened V by 4 bases and J by 4 bases, and 16 bases separated the two germline ends. Germline V lookup: CDR1 GTSNPN, CDR2 SVGIG (reference sequence).

CDR3 sequence (DNA): TGTGCCAGCAGCCCGGGACAAAACGAGCAGTACTTC. Translated: CASSPGQNEQYF. The chain uses TRBV6-5 and TRBJ2-7, with D possibly TRBD1 on 6 matching bases. Trimming cost V 6 bases and J 5 bases, with 11 bases left between them. The CDR3 spans 12 residues. Germline V gives CDR1 MNHEY, CDR2 SVGAGI.

This chain links TRBV30 with TRBJ1-2; no clear D gene. V dropped 4 bases and J dropped 1 base, with 13 bases sitting between them. CDR1 is GTSNPN and CDR2 is SVGIG in the germline V gene (reference sequence). The CDR3 consists of 14 residues. CDR3 bases: TGTGCCTGGAAAAGAGCTAGTCTTAACTATGGCTACACCTTC. This gives the protein CAWKRASLNYGYTF.

V and J are TRBV18 and TRBJ1-1; 8 bases fit TRBD1. The CDR3 has 14 amino acids. V was clipped by 6 bases and J by 7 bases; unmatched bases: 10. In germline, CDR1 is KGHSH, CDR2 LQKENI. In nucleotides, the CDR3 is TGTGCCAGCTCCCCGGGGCAGGGGGCTGGTGAAGCTTTCTTT. Translation: CASSPGQGAGEAFF.

This sequence joins TRBV10-3 and TRBJ2-2; 7 nucleotides align to TRBD2. V dropped 11 bases and J dropped 3; count of bases not matched to a gene: 6. This CDR3 has 13 amino acids. The V gene's germline CDR1 is ENHRY and CDR2 SYGVKD. In nucleotides, the CDR3 is TGTGCCCACCAACGGGGGGACACCGGGGAGCTGTTTTTT. This translates into CAHQRGDTGELFF.